A selection of T cell receptor beta chains follows, all from one sample in a study of CD8 T cells in Susac syndrome. Each CDR3 protein is one row after TCRdb ran MiXCR on the immunoSEQ multiplex PCR reads. The sample records 160,000 or so distinct CDR3 sequences, approximately 95% being singletons. Sequencing was carried out using CD8+ T cells from PBMCs. The receptor source for this set is a human donor with multiple sclerosis. Each CDR3 is given with its conserved first and last residue. D genes are given only for firm matches. Clone size appears in some rows only: once, few, many, or a class for an expanded clone.

TRBD2,TRBV28,TRBJ2-7,once,CASRGTSFLYEQYF,TGTGCCAGCCGCGGGACTAGCTTCCTCTACGAGCAGTACTTC
-,TRBV7-8,TRBJ1-6,-,CASSSTGGNSPLHF,TGTGCCAGCAGCTCTACGGGCGGGAATTCACCCCTCCACTTT
TRBD1,TRBV7-2,TRBJ2-7,-,CASSFTGGIIYEQYF,TGTGCCAGCAGCTTCACAGGGGGCATAATCTACGAGCAGTACTTC
TRBD1,TRBV27,TRBJ1-1,-,CASSISGTGGSEAFF,TGTGCCAGCAGTATCTCCGGGACAGGGGGCTCTGAAGCTTTCTTT
-,TRBV12-5,TRBJ2-1,-,CASGLGDADNEQFF,TGTGCTAGTGGTTTGGGGGACGCGGACAATGAGCAGTTCTTC
TRBD2,TRBV13,TRBJ2-3,-,CASSEGGASGTIRDTQYF,TGTGCCAGCAGCGAAGGGGGGGCTAGCGGGACGATCCGAGATACGCAGTATTTT
-,TRBV20-1,TRBJ1-2,-,CSARVARVYGYTF,TGCAGTGCTAGAGTTGCCAGGGTCTATGGCTACACCTTC
TRBD1,TRBV12-3/TRBV12-4,TRBJ2-4,-,CASSTGQKNIQYF,TGTGCCAGCAGTACGGGACAGAAAAACATTCAGTACTTC
-,TRBV25-1,TRBJ1-1,-,CASNYTTHRAFF,TGTGCCAGCAATTATACAACACACCGAGCTTTCTTT
TRBD2,TRBV20-1,TRBJ2-7,-,CSATSAELPYEQYF,TGCAGTGCAACTAGCGCGGAACTACCCTACGAGCAGTACTTC
-,TRBV30,TRBJ1-1,-,CAWSVLENTEAFF,TGTGCCTGGAGTGTACTTGAGAACACTGAAGCTTTCTTT
TRBD2,TRBV27,TRBJ2-1,-,CASSISSGSMVYEQFF,TGTGCCAGCAGTATCTCTAGCGGCAGTATGGTCTATGAGCAGTTCTTC
TRBD1,TRBV28,TRBJ2-1,-,CASRPGQGSEQFF,TGTGCCAGCAGACCCGGACAGGGGAGTGAGCAGTTCTTC
-,TRBV7-9,TRBJ2-7,-,CASSLAVGAEQYF,TGTGCCAGCAGCTTAGCCGTGGGGGCCGAGCAGTACTTC
-,TRBV7-9,TRBJ2-5,-,CASSSPLGETQYF,TGTGCCAGCAGCTCACCTTTGGGGGAGACCCAGTACTTC
TRBD2,TRBV9,TRBJ2-3,-,CASSVWRGGGDTQYF,TGTGCCAGCAGCGTATGGCGGGGGGGAGGTGATACGCAGTATTTT
TRBD2,TRBV6-6,TRBJ2-7,-,CASRMGAGGSYEQYF,TGTGCCAGCAGGATGGGCGCGGGGGGCTCCTACGAGCAGTACTTC
TRBD1,TRBV29-1,TRBJ2-7,-,CSVLGTGAYEQYF,TGCAGCGTTCTCGGGACAGGGGCCTACGAGCAGTACTTC
-,TRBV7-9,TRBJ1-2,-,CASSSWTDSNYGYTF,TGTGCCAGCAGCTCCTGGACAGACTCTAACTATGGCTACACCTTC
-,TRBV23-1,TRBJ1-5,few,CASSQYQPQHF,TGCGCCAGCAGTCAGTATCAGCCCCAGCATTTT
TRBD1,TRBV29-1,TRBJ2-4,-,CSAGTDKNIQYF,TGCAGCGCCGGGACAGACAAAAACATTCAGTACTTC
-,TRBV6-2/TRBV6-3,TRBJ2-1,once,CASSYPQNEQFF,TGTGCCAGCAGTTACCCCCAAAATGAGCAGTTCTTC
-,TRBV5-6,TRBJ1-2,-,CASSLPSNHYGYTF,TGTGCCAGCAGCTTGCCCAGCAACCACTATGGCTACACCTTC
TRBD1,TRBV15,TRBJ1-2,-,CATRATGGFSGYTF,TGTGCCACCAGGGCGACAGGGGGTTTCTCTGGCTACACCTTC
-,TRBV12-3/TRBV12-4,TRBJ2-1,-,CASTILGEQFF,TGTGCCAGCACCATATTGGGCGAGCAGTTCTTC
TRBD1,TRBV5-1,TRBJ2-7,-,CASSLARTGYEQYF,TGCGCCAGCAGCTTGGCGCGGACAGGCTACGAGCAGTACTTC
-,TRBV29-1,TRBJ1-2,-,CSVPSGGLYGYTF,TGCAGCGTCCCCAGCGGGGGACTCTATGGCTACACCTTC
-,TRBV25-1,TRBJ1-4,-,CASSEAGITAEKLFF,TGTGCCAGCAGTGAAGCAGGGATCACGGCTGAAAAACTGTTTTTT
-,TRBV27,TRBJ2-1,-,CASSPGLRGGQFF,TGTGCCAGCAGTCCAGGGTTGAGGGGGGGGCAGTTCTTC
-,TRBV15,TRBJ1-5,-,CATSGVAGDQPQHF,TGTGCCACCAGCGGCGTAGCAGGCGATCAGCCCCAGCATTTT
TRBD1,TRBV2,TRBJ2-7,-,CASGLRDRGRVGYF,TGTGCCAGCGGCCTGAGGGACAGGGGGCGCGTGGGGTACTTC
-,TRBV24-1,TRBJ2-3,-,CATSDLSSDTQYF,TGTGCCACCAGTGATTTATCTTCCGATACGCAGTATTTT
-,TRBV13,TRBJ2-5,once,CASSLGSRSETQYF,TGTGCCAGCAGCTTAGGCTCCCGTTCCGAGACCCAGTACTTC
-,TRBV9,TRBJ2-3,-,CASTGGRGTDTQYF,TGTGCCAGCACCGGCGGAAGGGGCACAGATACGCAGTATTTT
-,TRBV27,TRBJ2-7,once,CASSLGFGREQYF,TGTGCCAGCAGTTTAGGGTTCGGGCGCGAGCAGTACTTC
-,TRBV9,TRBJ2-1,-,CASSGGKGSSYNEQFF,TGTGCCAGCAGCGGAGGGAAGGGAAGCTCCTACAATGAGCAGTTCTTC
-,TRBV14,TRBJ1-5,-,CASSQVTGKPQHF,TGTGCCAGCAGCCAAGTGACGGGAAAGCCCCAGCATTTT
-,TRBV20-1,TRBJ2-7,-,CSAPGGQFYEQYF,TGCAGTGCTCCCGGCGGGCAGTTTTACGAGCAGTACTTC
-,TRBV9,TRBJ1-2,-,CASSPGGVGYTF,TGTGCCAGCAGCCCAGGAGGGGTCGGCTACACCTTC
-,TRBV15,TRBJ2-7,-,CATSREGIFEQYF,TGTGCCACCAGCAGAGAAGGAATATTCGAGCAGTACTTC
TRBD2,TRBV12-3/TRBV12-4,TRBJ2-7,-,CASSLISGRDEQYF,TGTGCCAGCAGTTTGATTAGCGGGAGGGACGAGCAGTACTTC
-,TRBV5-1,TRBJ2-7,-,CASSTRTDSYEQYF,TGCGCCAGCAGCACCCGGACAGATTCCTACGAGCAGTACTTC
TRBD2,TRBV7-9,TRBJ2-5,-,CASSIRLAGELQETQYF,TGTGCCAGCAGCATCAGACTAGCGGGGGAACTCCAAGAGACCCAGTACTTC
-,TRBV12-3/TRBV12-4,TRBJ1-1,-,CASRFTGTQNTEAFF,TGTGCCAGCAGATTTACCGGGACCCAAAACACTGAAGCTTTCTTT
-,TRBV23-1,TRBJ2-7,-,CASSQSMGPLEQYF,TGCGCCAGCAGTCAATCGATGGGGCCCCTCGAGCAGTACTTC
-,TRBV20-1,TRBJ1-5,-,CSASALERGSNQPQHF,TGCAGTGCTAGCGCTTTAGAGAGGGGTAGCAATCAGCCCCAGCATTTT
-,TRBV4-1,TRBJ2-7,-,CASSQVVTDQAYEQYF,TGCGCCAGCAGCCAAGTCGTAACAGACCAAGCCTACGAGCAGTACTTC
TRBD1,TRBV20-1,TRBJ2-7,-,CSARSGQGLEQYF,TGCAGTGCTAGGTCGGGACAGGGACTCGAGCAGTACTTC
TRBD1,TRBV29-1,TRBJ1-1,once,CSVVQGVAEAFF,TGCAGCGTTGTCCAGGGGGTTGCTGAAGCTTTCTTT
TRBD1,TRBV12-3/TRBV12-4,TRBJ2-1,-,CASRRGQGFSYNEQFF,TGTGCCAGCAGACGCGGACAGGGCTTTTCCTACAATGAGCAGTTCTTC